Listed here is a single T cell receptor beta chain. Its antigen is currently unknown. Positively selected for CCR7, the CD45RO-negative cells used as naive CD8 cells excluded terminally differentiated effector memory CD45RA+ cells. Per the original methods: For the immunoSEQ data, sequences were junction-only without quality scores, so filtering differed. Sequencing used immunoSEQ multiplex PCR; TCRdb keeps in-frame clones, though not all of them. Clone size and V and J calls were adopted from that table, with D and trimming inferred from the DNA. In the table there are some 630,000 clones, approximately 96% of which are singletons. The source of the sample is a study of shared clonotypes between healthy human individuals. Overall study context: CD8 memory received one plate per donor, CD8 naive two, CD4 memory three and CD4 naive three. Study-wide points: The sharing of approximately 5.1% of naive CD4 clonotypes was seen across a handful of donors.

V lost 1 base to trimming and J lost 0 bases, with 7 bases between them. The germline V gene has CDR1 MNHEY and CDR2 SMNVEV (reference sequence). CDR3 length: 14 residues. This sequence joins TRBV27 and TRBJ2-7; a possible D gene is TRBD2 (5 bases). This clonotype originated in a woman aged 25-40 years in good health. Sequencing input: naive CD8+ T cells sorted from blood. The CDR3 loop is CASSLFGSSYEQYF. The DNA of the CDR3 is TGTGCCAGCAGTTTATTTGGGAGCTCCTACGAGCAGTACTTC.